The 30 T cell receptor beta chains listed next were all sequenced from one sample in a study of blood T cell repertoires in COVID-19. Generated by immunoSEQ multiplex PCR, the TCRdb table keeps only in-frame clones and is missing some. The sample has 150,000 to 200,000 clones; approximately 90% are singletons. The specimen sequenced was peripheral blood. The receptors were sampled from a human donor in a cohort sampled during active COVID-19.

The genes are TRBV3-1 (or the pseudogene TRBV3-2) and TRBJ2-5, with a possible D match to TRBD1 (6 bases). The CDR3 length is 11 residues. Germline V gene lookup returns CDR1 LGHDT and CDR2 YNNKEL (reference sequence). V lost 9 bases, J lost 4 bases, and 9 bases lay in between. Here the CDR3 reads CARLDRETQYF. CDR3 in DNA: TGTGCCAGATTGGACAGAGAGACCCAGTACTTC.

V gene TRBV5-1 combines with J gene TRBJ2-1; a possible D gene is TRBD2 (5 bases). This CDR3 has 15 residues. Germline V gene lookup returns CDR1 SGHRS and CDR2 YFSETQ. V gave up 4 bases and J gave up 1 base, with 12 bases separating them. CDR3: CASSPDYPSYNEQFF. The CDR3 region has the DNA TGCGCCAGCAGCCCCGACTATCCTTCCTACAATGAGCAGTTCTTC.

This rearrangement joins TRBV4-2 to TRBJ2-3; 11 bases align to TRBD2. Germline lookup yields CDR1 LGHNA and CDR2 YNFKEQ. Unmatched junction bases numbered 12, after V lost 0 bases and J lost 1 base. CDR3 size: 20 residues. Here the CDR3 reads CASSQDRLRLAGGRTDTQYF. For the CDR3, the DNA is TGTGCCAGCAGCCAAGATCGTCTAAGGCTAGCGGGAGGACGCACAGATACGCAGTATTTT.

This chain joins TRBV9 and TRBJ2-7; 7 nucleotides align to TRBD1. Germline V gene data show CDR1 as SGDLS and CDR2 as YYNGEE. J lost 6 bases, V lost 0 bases, and 3 bases had no gene match. CDR3 size: 13 residues. This CDR3 reads CASSVGAGGEQYF. The CDR3 DNA reads as TGTGCCAGCAGCGTAGGGGCAGGGGGCGAGCAGTACTTC.

The J gene is TRBJ2-2, the V gene TRBV3-1 (or the pseudogene TRBV3-2), with 13 nucleotides matching TRBD2. In germline, CDR1 is LGHDT, CDR2 YNNKEL (reference sequence). With V trimmed by 4 bases and J by 6 bases, 14 bases remained unmatched. There are 19 residues in the CDR3. For the CDR3, the DNA is TGTGCCAGCAGCCCGGACAGGACTAGCGGGGGATTGAGGGCCGGGGAGCTGTTTTTT. This encodes CASSPDRTSGGLRAGELFF.

This clone was detected a few times. The J gene is TRBJ2-3, the V gene TRBV3-1 (or the pseudogene TRBV3-2); 10 nucleotides line up with TRBD2. This CDR3 region has 16 residues. Losses at the gene ends were 1 base for V and 5 bases for J; bases not matched to a gene: 6. Germline V CDR1 and CDR2: LGHDT, YNNKEL (reference sequence). The CDR3 sequence: CASSQAGAGGGDTQYF. The CDR3 nucleotides are TGTGCCAGCAGCCAAGCTGGAGCGGGAGGGGGAGATACGCAGTATTTT.

This chain joins TRBV2 and TRBJ2-7; 12 nucleotides match TRBD2. Germline V gives CDR1 SNHLY, CDR2 FYNNEI. The V gene end was trimmed by 3 bases and the J gene end by 5 bases; junction bases not matched to a gene: 8. The CDR3 has 16 amino acids. CDR3 bases: TGTGCCAGCAGTGAGACTAGCGGGGGTACAACCCACGAGCAGTACTTC. Its translation: CASSETSGGTTHEQYF.

V and J are TRBV5-1 and TRBJ2-6, with D perhaps matching TRBD2 (5 bases). The CDR3 is 16 residues long. Per germline, CDR1 SGHRS and CDR2 YFSETQ. V lost 4 bases, J lost 0 bases, and 11 bases lay in between. Here the CDR3 reads CASSPGLHSGANVLTF. In DNA, the CDR3 is TGCGCCAGCAGCCCCGGACTGCACTCTGGGGCCAACGTCCTGACTTTC.

The rearrangement links TRBV27 to TRBJ2-5; TRBD1 is a possible D gene (6 bases). CDR3 length: 16 amino acids. Deletions cut 4 bases from V and 2 bases from J, with 17 bases between. CDR1 and CDR2 from the germline V gene are MNHEY and SMNVEV (reference sequence). The CDR3 loop is CASSSIILGTQETQYF. The CDR3 nucleotides are TGTGCCAGCAGTTCCATAATTTTAGGGACACAAGAGACCCAGTACTTC.

The genes are TRBV20-1 and TRBJ1-1; D might be TRBD1 (5 bases). Trimming took off 3 bases at V and 5 bases at J, with 13 bases between the two ends. CDR1 and CDR2 (germline): DFQATT, SNEGSKA (reference sequence). This CDR3 contains 13 residues. CDR3 nucleotide sequence: TGCAGTGCTAGTAAGCAGGGTGTGACTGAAGCTTTCTTT. It specifies CSASKQGVTEAFF.

The chain is built from TRBV12-3 or TRBV12-4 and TRBJ1-5; no clear D gene. The CDR3 extends over 12 amino acids. V lost 7 bases and J 7 bases, leaving 11 bases between the germline ends. The CDR3, as DNA: TGTGCCAGCACCCGAGGGTACCAGCCCCAGCATTTT. This sequence encodes CASTRGYQPQHF.

V and J are TRBV9 and TRBJ2-2, with D possibly TRBD2 on 6 matching bases. V gave up 4 bases and J gave up 5 bases, with 21 bases separating them. Germline assignment: CDR1 SGDLS and CDR2 YYNGEE. The CDR3 covers 17 residues. The CDR3 loop is CASSPRGSGSGTGELFF. The CDR3 coding sequence is TGTGCCAGCAGCCCCCGAGGTAGCGGAAGTGGGACCGGGGAGCTGTTTTTT. The variable domain in full, with the rest retrieved from reference TRBV9 and TRBJ2-2, is DSGVTQTPKHLITATGQRVTLRCSPRSGDLSVYWYQQSLDQGLQFLIQYYNGEERAKGNILERFSAQQFPDLHSELNLSSLELGDSALYFCASSPRGSGSGTGELFFGEGSRLTVL.

The V call is TRBV25-1, the J call TRBJ2-2, with 8 bases matching TRBD1. Trimming cost V 4 bases and J 1 base; bases outside gene matches: 8. Germline CDR1 is MGHDK and CDR2 is SYGVNS. CDR3 length: 17 residues. The CDR3 sequence: CASSAHPGTGNTGELFF. Here the CDR3 DNA reads TGTGCCAGCAGTGCCCACCCCGGGACAGGGAACACCGGGGAGCTGTTTTTT.

This chain uses TRBV27 with TRBJ2-5; TRBD1 matches 11 bases. CDR3 length: 14 amino acids. Trimming at V came to 3 bases and at J to 6 bases, leaving 3 bases not matched to a gene. Germline CDR1 is MNHEY and CDR2 is SMNVEV (reference sequence). The DNA for the CDR3 is TGTGCCAGCAGTTTCGGACAGGGGGCAAAGACCCAGTACTTC. Translated, it gives CASSFGQGAKTQYF.

Here the CDR3 reads CASSLRQISGNTIYF. The DNA of the CDR3 is TGTGCCAGCAGCCTCAGACAGATCTCTGGAAACACCATATATTTT. The rearrangement uses TRBV11-2 and TRBJ1-3; a possible D gene is TRBD1 (5 bases). The CDR3 has 15 amino acids. V was clipped by 5 bases and J by 0 bases, with 11 bases between them. CDR1 and CDR2 from the germline V gene are SGHAT and FQNNGV.

Comment on this clone: The junction shows a germline mismatch at one end, possibly a read error. Written as DNA, the CDR3 is TGTGCCAGCGTCGGGGGTAACGATGGCTACACCTTC. This sequence encodes CASVGGNDGYTF. V usage is TRBV2 and J usage is TRBJ1-2; D might be TRBD1 (5 bases). Germline CDR1 reads SNHLY; CDR2 reads FYNNEI. There are 12 residues in the CDR3. The whole variable domain, filled in from reference TRBV2 and TRBJ1-2, reads EPEVTQTPSHQVTQMGQEVILRCVPISNHLYFYWYRQILGQKVEFLVSFYNNEISEKSEIFDDQFSVERPDGSNFTLKIRSTKLEDSAMYFCASVGGNDGYTFGSGTRLTVV.

This clone came up a few times. The chain uses TRBV18 and TRBJ2-1; 8 nucleotides align to TRBD2. This CDR3 comprises 16 residues. Germline CDR1 and CDR2: KGHSH and LQKENI. The V and J ends lost 6 bases and 5 bases, in that order; junction bases with no gene match: 12. CDR3 DNA sequence: TGTGCCAGCTCCCCCGGCACCGGGGGGGCAAACAATGAGCAGTTCTTC. Amino acids: CASSPGTGGANNEQFF. The whole variable domain, filled in from reference TRBV18 and TRBJ2-1, reads NAGVMQNPRHLVRRRGQEARLRCSPMKGHSHVYWYRQLPEEGLKFMVYLQKENIIDESGMPKERFSAEFPKEGPSILRIQQVVRGDSAAYFCASSPGTGGANNEQFFGPGTRLTVL.

The chain recombines TRBV6-2 or TRBV6-3 with TRBJ2-1; 11 bases line up with TRBD2. V shed 4 bases, J shed 6 bases, and the junction held 8 bases outside the gene matches. The CDR3 spans 16 residues. Germline CDR1 MNHEY, CDR2 SVGEGT. CDR3 loop: CASSSKIAGGPNEQFF. CDR3 DNA: TGTGCCAGCAGTTCGAAAATAGCGGGGGGGCCCAATGAGCAGTTCTTC.

The J gene is TRBJ1-6, the V gene TRBV5-1, with TRBD1 as a possible D gene (5 bases). From germline, CDR1 is SGHRS and CDR2 YFSETQ. This CDR3 spans 15 amino acids. The germline V and J ends were trimmed by 4 bases and 9 bases, with 17 bases remaining between them. The CDR3 loop reads CASSQTVSLSSPLHF. The CDR3 DNA reads as TGCGCCAGCAGCCAGACAGTATCTCTTAGTTCACCCCTCCACTTT.

The chain couples TRBV7-9 to TRBJ2-1; the match to TRBD2 covers 7 bases. Germline CDR1 is SEHNR and CDR2 is FQNEAQ (reference sequence). The CDR3 has 15 amino acids. After removal of 5 bases from V and 8 bases from J, the junction contained 12 bases not matched to a gene. CDR3 sequence reads: CASSLRLAINDEQFF. The CDR3 DNA reads TGTGCCAGCAGCCTCCGACTAGCTATTAATGATGAGCAGTTCTTC.

J is TRBJ2-5 and V is TRBV28; 7 bases line up with TRBD1. This CDR3 contains 14 residues. The junction had 8 bases not matched to a gene; V was cut back by 6 bases and J by 4 bases. CDR1 and CDR2 (germline): MDHEN, SYDVKM. This CDR3 is CASRTGTATETQYF. The CDR3 DNA is TGTGCCAGCAGAACCGGGACAGCTACAGAGACCCAGTACTTC.

V usage is TRBV27 and J usage is TRBJ2-7, with 13 nucleotides matching TRBD2. The CDR3 has 16 residues. From germline, CDR1 is MNHEY and CDR2 SMNVEV (reference sequence). V gave up 6 bases and J gave up 4 bases; unmatched junction bases: 9. CDR3 in amino acids: CASREPGTSGAYEQYF. The CDR3 region has the DNA TGTGCCAGCAGAGAACCAGGGACTAGCGGGGCGTACGAGCAGTACTTC.

V gene TRBV5-1 combines with J gene TRBJ2-1; TRBD2 agrees at 8 bases. CDR3 length: 20 residues. The trim removed 0 bases at V and 0 bases at J, leaving 14 bases unmatched. Germline loops: CDR1 SGHRS, CDR2 YFSETQ. CDR3 nucleotides: TGCGCCAGCAGCTTGGTTTTTCTTGCGGGAGGCCCATCCTCCTACAATGAGCAGTTCTTC. This sequence encodes CASSLVFLAGGPSSYNEQFF.

CDR3 in amino acids: CASGVEYGNQPQHF. CDR3 nucleotides: TGTGCGAGCGGCGTAGAGTACGGCAATCAGCCCCAGCATTTT. V usage is TRBV10-3 and J usage is TRBJ1-5; D uncertain. CDR1 and CDR2 (germline): ENHRY, SYGVKD. The length of the CDR3 is 14 residues.

The V gene is TRBV3-1 (or the pseudogene TRBV3-2), the J gene TRBJ2-5; TRBD2 agrees at 8 bases. Germline CDR1 and CDR2: LGHDT and YNNKEL (reference sequence). This CDR3 has 16 amino acids. The V and J ends lost 0 bases and 7 bases, in that order; junction bases with no gene match: 10. The CDR3, as DNA: TGTGCCAGCAGCCAAGATCGTAGCGGGGTAAAAGGGACCCAGTACTTC. Translated: CASSQDRSGVKGTQYF.

This chain joins TRBV27 and TRBJ2-7; 9 nucleotides agree with TRBD1. The V gene's germline CDR1 is MNHEY and CDR2 SMNVEV (reference sequence). J lost 3 bases, V lost 4 bases, and 7 bases had no gene match. This CDR3 region has 15 residues. The CDR3 sequence: CASSSGQGNLYEQYF. The CDR3 nucleotides read TGTGCCAGCAGTTCGGGACAGGGAAACCTCTACGAGCAGTACTTC.

The table lists this clone with a count of one. CDR3 sequence: CASRNYRGRSDEKLFF. Here the CDR3 DNA reads TGTGCCAGCAGGAACTACAGGGGGCGATCGGACGAAAAACTGTTTTTT. The chain uses TRBV6-4 and TRBJ1-4; 9 nucleotides agree with TRBD1. In germline, CDR1 is MRHNA, CDR2 SNTAGT. J gave up 8 bases and V 6 bases, and 13 bases lay outside the gene matches. CDR3 length equals 16 residues.

The V gene is TRBV15, the J gene TRBJ2-3; TRBD2 matches 8 bases. The CDR3 consists of 18 residues. Trimming at V came to 2 bases and at J to 2 bases, leaving 12 bases not matched to a gene. Germline V lookup: CDR1 LNHNV, CDR2 YYDKDF (reference sequence). As DNA, the CDR3 is TGTGCCACCAGCAGACCTGGGGTTAGCGGGGAGTACACAGATACGCAGTATTTT. Encoded protein: CATSRPGVSGEYTDTQYF.

This clone has only one observation. The chain combines TRBV6-2 or TRBV6-3 with TRBJ2-1; 8 bases line up with TRBD2. V was clipped by 2 bases and J by 9 bases; unmatched bases: 12. Germline V lookup: CDR1 MNHEY, CDR2 SVGEGT. The CDR3 runs to 16 residues. In DNA, the CDR3 is TGTGCCAGCAGTTACCTCCGGGGGGGAGGGAGAGGTGAGCAGTTCTTC. Translating it yields CASSYLRGGGRGEQFF.

The rearrangement joins TRBV2 to TRBJ2-4; D is perhaps TRBD1 (8 bases). Looked up from germline, CDR1 is SNHLY and CDR2 is FYNNEI. V gave up 4 bases and J gave up 9 bases, with 19 bases separating them. The CDR3 is made up of 15 amino acids. The CDR3 nucleotides are TGTGCCAGCAGTGCCCGGACAGGGAGGGAGGGCATTCAGTACTTC. This codes for CASSARTGREGIQYF.